These 30 T cell receptor beta chains were sequenced from one sample in a study of immune evolution from preneoplasia to lung adenocarcinoma. TCRdb's table, derived via immunoSEQ multiplex PCR, lists solely in-frame clones and lacks some. The table lists fewer than 12,000 clones, roughly four fifths of them singletons. Sequencing used FFPE minimally invasive lung adenocarcinoma tissue. All receptors derive from an older person with lung adenocarcinoma.

The rearrangement joins TRBV18 to TRBJ2-7; no definite D call. V was trimmed by 0 bases and J by 6 bases, leaving 9 bases between them. CDR1 is KGHSH, CDR2 LQKENI, per germline. The CDR3 has 13 residues. CDR3 nucleotides: TGTGCCAGCTCACCACCTACTCTCCTCGAGCAGTACTTC. Its translation is CASSPPTLLEQYF. The variable domain in full, with the rest retrieved from reference TRBV18 and TRBJ2-7, is NAGVMQNPRHLVRRRGQEARLRCSPMKGHSHVYWYRQLPEEGLKFMVYLQKENIIDESGMPKERFSAEFPKEGPSILRIQQVVRGDSAAYFCASSPPTLLEQYFGPGTRLTVT.

This clone was counted a single time. The gene calls are TRBV6-5 and TRBJ2-3, with TRBD2 matching 10 bases. There are 14 residues in the CDR3. Trimming removed 6 bases from V and 3 bases from J; junction bases left unmatched: 3. Germline loops: CDR1 MNHEY, CDR2 SVGAGI. CDR3 in DNA: TGTGCCAGCAGGCTAGCGGGAGATACAGATACGCAGTATTTT. Translated, it gives CASRLAGDTDTQYF.

In nucleotides, the CDR3 is TGTGCCAGCAGCTTTGCCCGGTCCACCGGTGGCTACACCTTC. As protein: CASSFARSTGGYTF. The chain recombines TRBV7-2 with TRBJ1-2, with unresolved D. This CDR3 has 14 amino acids. Trimming removed 3 bases from V and 7 bases from J, with 15 bases in between. CDR1 and CDR2 from the germline V gene are SGHTA and FQGNSA.

This rearrangement joins TRBV15 to TRBJ2-7; D remains ambiguous. The germline gives CDR1 LNHNV, CDR2 YYDKDF (reference sequence). This CDR3 has 11 residues. V lost 0 bases, J lost 6 bases, and 3 bases lay in between. The CDR3 DNA reads as TGTGCCACCAGCAGAGATTTCGAGCAGTACTTC. Translating gives CATSRDFEQYF.

This chain joins TRBV6-6 and TRBJ2-7; D not certain. The CDR3 has 12 residues. Deletions cut 10 bases from V and 2 bases from J, with 12 bases between. From germline, CDR1 is MNHNY and CDR2 SVGAGI (reference sequence). DNA of the CDR3: TGTGCCACCGGACGGGCGGCCTACGAGCAGTACTTC. This encodes CATGRAAYEQYF.

CDR3 sequence (DNA): TGTGCCAGCAGCTTAGTCGGAAACACCATATATTTT. This encodes CASSLVGNTIYF. This chain links TRBV11-3 with TRBJ1-3; D gene unclear. Trimming removed 1 base at V and 4 bases at J, with 2 bases between. From germline, CDR1 is SGHNT and CDR2 YENEEA. CDR3 length: 12 residues.

The V gene is TRBV4-2, the J gene TRBJ2-1, with unresolved D. V was shortened by 0 bases and J by 9 bases, with 9 bases between the two germline ends. The CDR3 sequence is 13 residues long. CDR1 is LGHNA and CDR2 is YNFKEQ in the germline V gene. The DNA for the CDR3 is TGTGCCAGCAGCCAAGAGAGGATCACTGAGCAGTTCTTC. Residues: CASSQERITEQFF.

V usage is TRBV7-9 and J usage is TRBJ2-7; 7 bases fit TRBD1. The CDR3 consists of 16 residues. The germline CDR1 and CDR2 sequences are SEHNR and FQNEAQ (reference sequence). V gave up 5 bases and J gave up 2 bases; unmatched junction bases: 12. The CDR3 region is CASSHDSTGSTYEQYF. CDR3 nucleotide sequence: TGTGCCAGCAGCCACGATTCGACAGGGTCGACCTACGAGCAGTACTTC.

This chain connects TRBV11-2 to TRBJ2-7; no definite D call. This CDR3 is built from 14 residues. Trimming pared 1 base from V and 3 bases from J, leaving 10 bases between. In germline, CDR1 is SGHAT, CDR2 FQNNGV. CDR3 loop: CASSLGRSYYEQYF. In DNA, the CDR3 is TGTGCCAGCAGCTTAGGCCGCAGCTACTACGAGCAGTACTTC.

This clone was seen only a few times. The chain links TRBV7-9 to TRBJ2-1; 8 bases are shared with TRBD1. Germline CDR1 and CDR2: SEHNR and FQNEAQ (reference sequence). The V segment lost 4 bases and the J segment 7 bases; nucleotides outside the gene matches: 6. The CDR3 runs 14 residues. The CDR3 region has the DNA TGTGCCAGCAGCTCTAGACAGGGGAGGAATGAGCAGTTCTTC. Translation: CASSSRQGRNEQFF.

The V call is TRBV6-1, the J call TRBJ1-5; TRBD1 matches at 11 bases. J gave up 7 bases and V 6 bases, and 8 bases lay outside the gene matches. CDR3 size: 15 residues. CDR1 MNHNS and CDR2 SASEGT come from the germline V gene. The CDR3 protein is CASSSGQGARQPQHF. Written as DNA, the CDR3 is TGTGCCAGCAGCTCCGGACAGGGGGCAAGGCAGCCCCAGCATTTT.

The rearrangement joins TRBV21-1 to TRBJ1-2; the D segment call TRBD1 is taken from the table without a DNA check. TRBV21-1 is a pseudogene locus. This CDR3 region has 13 residues. The DNA of the CDR3 is TGTGCCAGGGGACAGGGGGCCAGCTGGGGCTACACCTTC. Its protein product is CARGQGASWGYTF.

This clone has a handful of counts. The chain combines TRBV2 with TRBJ2-3; no clear D gene. The germline V and J ends were trimmed by 3 bases and 2 bases, with 6 bases remaining between them. This CDR3 has 13 residues. Germline CDR1 and CDR2: SNHLY and FYNNEI. The CDR3 here is CASSDDATDTQYF. The DNA for the CDR3 is TGTGCCAGCAGTGACGATGCCACAGATACGCAGTATTTT.

The V gene is TRBV5-1, the J gene TRBJ2-5, with 7 positions matching TRBD1. The V gene end was trimmed by 0 bases and the J gene end by 5 bases; junction bases not matched to a gene: 7. Germline CDR1 reads SGHRS; CDR2 reads YFSETQ. CDR3 length: 15 amino acids. The CDR3, as DNA: TGCGCCAGCAGCTTGGAGCAGGGGGTATGGGAGACCCAGTACTTC. Encoded protein: CASSLEQGVWETQYF.

V is TRBV6-1 and J is TRBJ2-7; 10 bases agree with TRBD2. The CDR3 loop spans 15 amino acids. Germline loops: CDR1 MNHNS, CDR2 SASEGT. J gave up 6 bases and V 5 bases, and 10 bases lay outside the gene matches. CDR3 sequence reads: CASSRLAGEISEQYF. CDR3 nucleotides: TGTGCCAGCAGTAGGCTAGCGGGAGAGATCTCCGAGCAGTACTTC.

This chain joins TRBV2 and TRBJ1-1, with 11 positions matching TRBD1. V lost 8 bases and J lost 3; bases outside the gene matches: 5. This CDR3 has 14 residues. CDR1 and CDR2 (germline): SNHLY, FYNNEI. The CDR3 DNA reads TGTGCCAGCGTAAGGACAGGGGGCGACACTGAAGCTTTCTTT. This translates into CASVRTGGDTEAFF. Full variable domain (missing parts from reference TRBV2 and TRBJ1-1): EPEVTQTPSHQVTQMGQEVILRCVPISNHLYFYWYRQILGQKVEFLVSFYNNEISEKSEIFDDQFSVERPDGSNFTLKIRSTKLEDSAMYFCASVRTGGDTEAFFGQGTRLTVV.

V is TRBV7-9 and J is TRBJ2-2; D is unresolved. This CDR3 is built from 14 residues. CDR1 and CDR2 (germline): SEHNR, FQNEAQ (reference sequence). V was shortened by 1 base and J by 0 bases, with 3 bases between the two germline ends. CDR3 bases: TGTGCCAGCAGCTTAGTAACGAACACCGGGGAGCTGTTTTTT. The encoded protein is CASSLVTNTGELFF.

This chain uses TRBV6-1 with TRBJ2-3; D remains ambiguous. The CDR3 is made up of 14 amino acids. Trimming left V 1 base short and J 5 bases short, with 10 bases between. Germline values: CDR1 MNHNS, CDR2 SASEGT. For the CDR3, the DNA is TGTGCCAGCAGTGAAGGCGGAAATGTAGATACGCAGTATTTT. Amino acid sequence: CASSEGGNVDTQYF.

The rearrangement links TRBV15 to TRBJ2-1; 7 nucleotides line up with TRBD1. The CDR3 totals 14 residues. V was pared by 4 bases and J by 12 bases, with 12 bases of the junction left unmatched. The V gene's germline CDR1 is LNHNV and CDR2 YYDKDF (reference sequence). CDR3 DNA sequence: TGTGCCACCAGCAAACTACTGGCCTGGGACAGGCAGTTCTTC. This translates into CATSKLLAWDRQFF.

The chain uses TRBV7-6 and TRBJ1-5; the match to TRBD1 covers 10 bases. There are 15 residues in the CDR3. The germline V gene has CDR1 SGHVS and CDR2 FNYEAQ. J was trimmed by 4 bases and V by 3 bases; bases with no gene match: 3. The CDR3 region has the DNA TGTGCCAGCAGCTTTGGGACAGGGGAAAATCAGCCCCAGCATTTT. Its protein product is CASSFGTGENQPQHF.

This sequence joins TRBV7-3 and TRBJ2-7; 8 bases are shared with TRBD2. The CDR3 is 15 residues long. Germline V gene lookup returns CDR1 SGHTA and CDR2 FQGTGA. V lost 5 bases, J lost 3 bases, and 9 bases stayed unmatched. The CDR3, as DNA: TGTGCCAGCAGCCAACCGGGACTAGGGTACTACGAGCAGTACTTC. As protein: CASSQPGLGYYEQYF.

The chain joins TRBV6-5 to TRBJ2-1; D unresolved. The V gene's germline CDR1 is MNHEY and CDR2 SVGAGI. Trimming pared 6 bases from V and 1 base from J, leaving 13 bases between. This CDR3 has 15 amino acids. The CDR3 region is CASSPTVSSYNEQFF. The DNA for the CDR3 is TGTGCCAGCAGCCCGACCGTTTCTTCCTACAATGAGCAGTTCTTC.

The J gene is TRBJ2-2, the V gene TRBV7-9; 7 bases line up with TRBD2. The CDR3 runs to 13 residues. Germline V gene sequence: CDR1 SEHNR, CDR2 FQNEAQ (reference sequence). The trim removed 9 bases at V and 1 base at J, leaving 2 bases unmatched. For the CDR3, the DNA is TGTGCCAGAGCTAGCGGGAACACCGGGGAGCTGTTTTTT. Translating gives CARASGNTGELFF.

The chain employs TRBV11-3 and TRBJ2-2; D not certain. The CDR3 sequence is 15 residues long. Trimming took 5 bases from V and 0 from J, leaving 10 bases between them. The germline gives CDR1 SGHNT, CDR2 YENEEA. CDR3 coding DNA: TGTGCCAGCAGCCTCATGGGCTCGAACACCGGGGAGCTGTTTTTT. Protein product: CASSLMGSNTGELFF. The full variable domain, its missing parts supplied by reference TRBV11-3 and TRBJ2-2, is EAGVVQSPRYKIIEKKQPVAFWCNPISGHNTLYWYLQNLGQGPELLIRYENEEAVDDSQLPKDRFSAERLKGVDSTLKIQPAELGDSAVYLCASSLMGSNTGELFFGEGSRLTVL.

The chain joins TRBV10-3 to TRBJ2-2, with D possibly being TRBD2 (6 bases). The CDR3 covers 17 residues. The V gene's germline CDR1 is ENHRY and CDR2 SYGVKD. The V end lost 4 bases, the J end lost 0 bases, and 15 bases lay between the germline ends. CDR3 sequence (DNA): TGTGCCATCAGTGTATGGAGGGGCGGGGCGAACACCGGGGAGCTGTTTTTT. Its translation: CAISVWRGGANTGELFF.

This chain connects TRBV11-3 to TRBJ2-1; no clear D. Trimming took 1 base from V and 3 from J, leaving 7 bases between them. CDR3 length: 14 residues. CDR1 and CDR2 (germline): SGHNT, YENEEA. For the CDR3, the DNA is TGTGCCAGCAGCTTAGGGTCAGACTACAATGAGCAGTTCTTC. Translated: CASSLGSDYNEQFF.

This clone was counted once. V is TRBV6-4 and J is TRBJ1-6; tentative D call: TRBD1 (6 bases). The CDR3 sequence is 14 residues long. The germline V gene encodes CDR1 MRHNA and CDR2 SNTAGT. V lost 8 bases and J 8 bases, leaving 16 bases between the germline ends. The CDR3 sequence is CASSTGGLDSPLHF. CDR3 nucleotide sequence: TGTGCCAGCTCAACCGGGGGCCTGGATTCACCCCTCCACTTT.

The chain couples TRBV19 to TRBJ1-5; perhaps TRBD1 as D (6 bases). CDR1 is LNHDA and CDR2 is SQIVND in the germline V gene (reference sequence). CDR3 length: 13 amino acids. Trimming removed 8 bases from V and 4 bases from J, with 12 bases in between. The CDR3 here is CASARGRNQPQHF. Written as DNA, the CDR3 is TGTGCCAGTGCCAGGGGAAGGAATCAGCCCCAGCATTTT.

The chain combines TRBV29-1 with TRBJ1-1; tentative D call: TRBD1 (6 bases). Germline V CDR1 and CDR2: SQVTM, ANQGSEA. The CDR3 consists of 13 residues. With 7 bases removed from V and 2 bases from J, the gap between germline ends came to 14 bases. Here the CDR3 reads CSATTGQNTEAFF. The DNA of the CDR3 is TGCAGCGCAACCACGGGACAAAACACTGAAGCTTTCTTT.

The chain carries TRBV29-1 and TRBJ2-5; the match to TRBD2 covers 9 bases. The ends lost 4 bases at V and 4 bases at J; junction bases unmatched: 4. The germline V gene encodes CDR1 SQVTM and CDR2 ANQGSEA. This CDR3 contains 13 residues. CDR3 protein: CSVVRGGGETQYF. The CDR3 DNA reads TGCAGCGTTGTGCGGGGGGGAGGAGAGACCCAGTACTTC. Looking up the rest from reference TRBV29-1 and TRBJ2-5 gives the full variable domain: SAVISQKPSRDICQRGTSLTIQCQVDSQVTMMFWYRQQPGQSLTLIATANQGSEATYESGFVIDKFPISRPNLTFSTLTVSNMSPEDSSIYLCSVVRGGGETQYFGPGTRLLVL.